Below are 28 T cell receptor beta chains sequenced from a single sample in a study of shared clonotypes between healthy human individuals. Assay: immunoSEQ multiplex PCR; the TCRdb copy retains only in-frame clones and omits some. The sample has some 2.4 million clones, approximately 93% seen once. Sequenced sample: naive CD4+ T cells from PBMCs. Subset of the sample: CD45RA+ positively selected. These receptors were collected from a man younger than 35 in good health. Some clones in this sample may be carry-over from other donors' samples.

This clone was observed a single time. The rearrangement uses TRBV11-2 and TRBJ2-3, with 8 bases aligning to TRBD1. Germline V gene sequence: CDR1 SGHAT, CDR2 FQNNGV. V was clipped by 5 bases and J by 0 bases; unmatched bases: 7. This CDR3 has 16 residues. The CDR3 DNA is TGTGCCAGCAGCACGCGGGACAGGCTCAGCACAGATACGCAGTATTTT. Amino acid sequence: CASSTRDRLSTDTQYF.

A note on this clone: Other DNA sequences in this sample translate to the same CDR3. V gene TRBV9 combines with J gene TRBJ1-2; 7 nucleotides align to TRBD1. The junction had 10 bases not matched to a gene; V was cut back by 4 bases and J by 4 bases. There are 15 residues in the CDR3. In germline, CDR1 is SGDLS, CDR2 YYNGEE. DNA for the CDR3: TGTGCCAGCAGCTCTCGGACAGGAGGGGGCTATGGCTACACCTTC. It specifies CASSSRTGGGYGYTF. The full variable domain, its missing parts supplied by reference TRBV9 and TRBJ1-2, is DSGVTQTPKHLITATGQRVTLRCSPRSGDLSVYWYQQSLDQGLQFLIQYYNGEERAKGNILERFSAQQFPDLHSELNLSSLELGDSALYFCASSSRTGGGYGYTFGSGTRLTVV.

This clone was counted a single time. V gene TRBV5-1 combines with J gene TRBJ1-2; 7 positions agree with TRBD1. This CDR3 is built from 15 residues. J gave up 2 bases and V 6 bases, and 10 bases lay outside the gene matches. Germline V gene sequence: CDR1 SGHRS, CDR2 YFSETQ. CDR3 amino acids: CASKMNRGVNYGYTF. CDR3 bases: TGCGCCAGCAAGATGAACAGGGGAGTGAACTATGGCTACACCTTC.

The chain couples TRBV5-6 to TRBJ1-2, with D maybe TRBD1 (5 bases). This CDR3 has 12 residues. Trimming stripped 4 bases from V and 8 bases from J, with 12 bases between. The germline gives CDR1 SGHDT, CDR2 YYEEEE. CDR3 amino acids: CASSVGTAGYTF. The DNA for the CDR3 is TGTGCCAGCAGCGTGGGGACGGCCGGCTACACCTTC.

This chain links TRBV5-1 with TRBJ2-1; D is uncertain. Between the trimmed V and J ends, which lost 4 bases and 8 bases, there was a span of 16 bases. The germline V gene encodes CDR1 SGHRS and CDR2 YFSETQ. The CDR3 has 14 amino acids. The CDR3 nucleotides are TGCGCCAGCAGCAAAGCGTTGGTCTGGGATGAGCAGTTCTTC. Translating it yields CASSKALVWDEQFF.

This clone was observed a few times. This chain links TRBV7-9 with TRBJ1-1, with 8 bases identical to TRBD1. Per the germline V gene, CDR1 is SEHNR and CDR2 is FQNEAQ (reference sequence). With V trimmed by 3 bases and J by 7 bases, 1 base remained unmatched. This CDR3 region has 12 residues. CDR3 bases: TGTGCCAGCAGCTTTGGACAGGGTGAAGCTTTCTTT. Translation: CASSFGQGEAFF.

V gene TRBV27 combines with J gene TRBJ1-1, with D possibly being TRBD1 (5 bases). Per germline, CDR1 MNHEY and CDR2 SMNVEV (reference sequence). The CDR3 length is 14 residues. Trimming removed 6 bases at V and 6 bases at J, with 17 bases between. In DNA, the CDR3 is TGTGCCAGCAGCCGCAGTGGACAATTACCTGAAGCTTTCTTT. Translation: CASSRSGQLPEAFF.

This chain joins TRBV28 and TRBJ2-3; no clear D gene. The CDR3 runs 13 residues. CDR1 and CDR2 from the germline V gene are MDHEN and SYDVKM. V gave up 4 bases and J gave up 4 bases, with 9 bases separating them. The chain's CDR3 is CASSSRSSDTQYF. Here the CDR3 DNA reads TGTGCCAGCAGTTCCCGTAGCTCAGATACGCAGTATTTT.

The gene calls are TRBV4-1 and TRBJ1-5; 7 bases agree with TRBD1. CDR1 and CDR2 (germline): MGHRA, YSYEKL. CDR3 size: 15 residues. The J segment lost 9 bases and the V segment lost 0 bases, leaving 8 bases of the junction unmatched. CDR3 protein: CASSQDRGDSVPQHF. The CDR3 DNA reads TGCGCCAGCAGCCAAGACAGGGGGGATTCGGTGCCCCAGCATTTT.

CDR3 bases: TGCGCCAGCAGCCAAGAAGGCAGGGGCTTCAAGTATATAGGTGGCTACAATGAGCAGTTCTTC. Its translation: CASSQEGRGFKYIGGYNEQFF. The gene calls are TRBV4-3 and TRBJ2-1; maybe TRBD1 (6 bases). Trimming took 0 bases from V and 3 from J, leaving 27 bases between them. Germline lookup yields CDR1 LGHNA and CDR2 YSLEER. The CDR3 extends over 21 amino acids.

Notes on this clone: The same CDR3 can be traced to other DNA sequences in this sample. V and J are TRBV18 and TRBJ2-7; 7 positions agree with TRBD2. After removal of 3 bases from V and 1 base from J, the junction contained 3 bases not matched to a gene. Germline CDR1 is KGHSH and CDR2 is LQKENI. This CDR3 spans 14 amino acids. The CDR3 nucleotides read TGTGCCAGCTCACCTAGCGGGCGATCCTACGAGCAGTACTTC. It codes for CASSPSGRSYEQYF.

The chain couples TRBV5-1 to TRBJ1-1; the D gene is possibly TRBD1 (5 bases). Germline values: CDR1 SGHRS, CDR2 YFSETQ. The length of the CDR3 is 13 residues. The V end lost 5 bases, the J end lost 5 bases, and 13 bases lay between the germline ends. CDR3 sequence: CASSSLRGTEAFF. DNA for the CDR3: TGCGCCAGCAGTTCACTCCGGGGGACTGAAGCTTTCTTT.

V gene TRBV7-8 combines with J gene TRBJ1-4; no clear D gene. Germline CDR1 and CDR2: SGHVS and FQNEAQ. The CDR3 is 12 residues long. The V gene lost 3 bases and the J gene lost 10 bases, with 9 bases spanning the gap. In DNA, the CDR3 is TGTGCCAGCAGCTTCGTGGGTTTAAAACTGTTTTTT. This encodes CASSFVGLKLFF.

The chain is built from TRBV4-3 and TRBJ1-2, with D possibly matching TRBD1 (5 bases). V shed 1 base and J shed 4 bases, with 16 bases lying between them. This CDR3 comprises 16 residues. The germline V gene has CDR1 LGHNA and CDR2 YSLEER. The CDR3 loop is CASSQGRAGLSYGYTF. The CDR3 region has the DNA TGCGCCAGCAGCCAAGGGAGAGCAGGGCTAAGCTATGGCTACACCTTC.

This chain joins TRBV18 and TRBJ2-7; the D gene is possibly TRBD1 (6 bases). V was pared by 3 bases and J by 9 bases, with 15 bases between. CDR1 and CDR2 from the germline V gene are KGHSH and LQKENI. The CDR3 loop spans 13 amino acids. CDR3 nucleotides: TGTGCCAGCTCACCCACGGACAGTACTTGGCAGTACTTC. Translating it yields CASSPTDSTWQYF. The whole variable domain, filled in from reference TRBV18 and TRBJ2-7, reads NAGVMQNPRHLVRRRGQEARLRCSPMKGHSHVYWYRQLPEEGLKFMVYLQKENIIDESGMPKERFSAEFPKEGPSILRIQQVVRGDSAAYFCASSPTDSTWQYFGPGTRLTVT.

The table lists this clone with a count of one. The J gene is TRBJ2-5, the V gene TRBV7-9; D unclear. The DNA end favors TRBJ2-7, so the J call may be wrong. Germline V gene sequence: CDR1 SEHNR, CDR2 FQNEAQ (reference sequence). The CDR3 runs 14 residues. DNA for the CDR3: TGTGCCAGCAGCCCAGAGAACTTCGCGTACGAGCAGTACTTC. Its protein is CASSPENFAYEQYF.

CDR3 sequence (DNA): TGTGCCAGCAGTGAAAGTTTTTTCCGGACTAGTCTCGACAATGAGCAGTTCTTC. As protein: CASSESFFRTSLDNEQFF. The chain uses TRBV6-1 and TRBJ2-1; 7 bases agree with TRBD2. V lost 2 bases and J lost 5; bases outside the gene matches: 15. From germline, CDR1 is MNHNS and CDR2 SASEGT. This CDR3 contains 18 residues.

The chain recombines TRBV19 with TRBJ2-1, with D possibly TRBD1 on 6 matching bases. V gave up 4 bases and J gave up 4 bases, with 23 bases separating them. Germline assignment: CDR1 LNHDA and CDR2 SQIVND (reference sequence). The CDR3 length is 18 residues. The CDR3 coding sequence is TGTGCCAGTAGTAGAAGGGGGTCGGCGGACGCATGGTACAATGAGCAGTTCTTC. As protein: CASSRRGSADAWYNEQFF.

The gene calls are TRBV4-2 and TRBJ2-1, with D hard to call. Trimming cost V 0 bases and J 4 bases, with 16 bases left between them. Germline CDR1 reads LGHNA; CDR2 reads YNFKEQ. This CDR3 region has 17 residues. The DNA for the CDR3 is TGTGCCAGCAGCCAAGAAGTACAAGGTACGGCTTACAATGAGCAGTTCTTC. Translated: CASSQEVQGTAYNEQFF.

The chain links TRBV21-1 to TRBJ1-4. TRBV21-1 is given as a pseudogene. This CDR3 has 14 residues. CDR3 nucleotide sequence: TGTGCCAGCAGCACCCCCGGGAGGAATGAAAAACTGTTTTTT. Protein: CASSTPGRNEKLFF.

The V call is TRBV7-9, the J call TRBJ2-5; 8 bases are a match to TRBD1. With 4 bases clipped from V and 5 bases from J, the junction kept 9 bases outside the gene matches. The CDR3 runs to 15 residues. The germline CDR1 and CDR2 sequences are SEHNR and FQNEAQ (reference sequence). CDR3: CASSYNTGGRETQYF. CDR3 nucleotide sequence: TGTGCCAGCAGCTACAACACAGGGGGGCGGGAGACCCAGTACTTC.

As regards this clone: The same CDR3 also results from other DNA sequences found in this sample. The chain couples TRBV2 to TRBJ1-1, with D possibly matching TRBD1 (5 bases). Looked up from germline, CDR1 is SNHLY and CDR2 is FYNNEI. This CDR3 is built from 13 residues. The V gene lost 8 bases and the J gene lost 0 bases, with 10 bases spanning the gap. CDR3 sequence: CASLRGVNTEAFF. In DNA form, the CDR3 reads TGTGCCAGCCTGAGGGGTGTGAACACTGAAGCTTTCTTT.

The genes are TRBV14 and TRBJ2-7; D gene ambiguous. This CDR3 comprises 14 residues. V was cut by 0 bases and J by 2 bases, with 8 bases left in between. The germline V gene encodes CDR1 SGHDN and CDR2 FVKESK. The CDR3 sequence is CASSQDGATYEQYF. In nucleotides, the CDR3 is TGTGCCAGCAGCCAAGACGGAGCTACCTACGAGCAGTACTTC.

This sequence joins TRBV11-2 and TRBJ2-7; D not resolved. The ends were cut back, 1 base at V and 2 bases at J, with 9 bases in the middle. The CDR3 is 14 residues long. Germline loops: CDR1 SGHAT, CDR2 FQNNGV. CDR3 in amino acids: CASSLGVSPYEQYF. CDR3 DNA sequence: TGTGCCAGCAGCTTAGGGGTCAGCCCCTACGAGCAGTACTTC. The full variable domain, its missing parts supplied by reference TRBV11-2 and TRBJ2-7, is EAGVAQSPRYKIIEKRQSVAFWCNPISGHATLYWYQQILGQGPKLLIQFQNNGVVDDSQLPKDRFSAERLKGVDSTLKIQPAKLEDSAVYLCASSLGVSPYEQYFGPGTRLTVT.

The J gene is TRBJ2-1, the V gene TRBV15; TRBD2 is a possible D gene (5 bases). The CDR3 consists of 17 residues. Looked up from germline, CDR1 is LNHNV and CDR2 is YYDKDF (reference sequence). The V end lost 3 bases, the J end lost 1 base, and 16 bases lay between the germline ends. Here the CDR3 reads CATSSTKRPWSYNEQFF. The DNA of the CDR3 is TGTGCCACCAGCAGTACTAAGCGGCCCTGGTCCTACAATGAGCAGTTCTTC.

The chain joins TRBV4-1 to TRBJ1-1, with a weak D call TRBD1 (6 bases). Germline values: CDR1 MGHRA, CDR2 YSYEKL. Trimming took 2 bases from V and 5 from J, leaving 21 bases between them. This CDR3 is built from 17 residues. The CDR3 region is CASSQKSPTGWRTEAFF. CDR3 nucleotide sequence: TGCGCCAGCAGCCAAAAAAGCCCCACAGGGTGGAGGACTGAAGCTTTCTTT.

The chain joins TRBV28 to TRBJ1-6; D possibly corresponds to TRBD1 (5 bases). V lost 1 base to trimming and J lost 7 bases, with 11 bases between them. The CDR3 covers 15 residues. Germline V gives CDR1 MDHEN, CDR2 SYDVKM. The CDR3 spells CASSLLGQGNSPLHF. The DNA of the CDR3 is TGTGCCAGCAGTTTATTGGGGCAGGGAAATTCACCCCTCCACTTT.

The rearrangement links TRBV5-4 to TRBJ1-1; D is unclear. Germline CDR1 reads SGHNT; CDR2 reads YYREEE (reference sequence). Trimming cost V 0 bases and J 1 base, with 7 bases left between them. The CDR3 has 14 residues. DNA for the CDR3: TGTGCCAGCAGCTTGGCCGTCGCGAACACTGAAGCTTTCTTT. This gives the protein CASSLAVANTEAFF.